The clone carrying this TCR beta chain was detected many times. Its antigen remains unknown. The record originates from a study of blood T cells in healthy people across ages. With a J-beta primer mix and a sample-barcoded 5' primer, a second PCR ran about 7 to 12 cycles. TCRdb analysed the 5' RACE reads with MiXCR anew, one entry per CDR3 protein. The sample has about 1.5 million distinct CDR3 sequences, 35% to 45% seen once. Overall study findings and caveats: Greater diversity and more naive CD4+ cells were seen in long-lived donors than in aged donors. Observed TCR beta diversity per million T cells went down as age went up. This fall followed a roughly linear course with age.

Unmatched junction bases numbered 5, after V lost 5 bases and J lost 1 base. From germline, CDR1 is DFQATT and CDR2 SNEGSKA (reference sequence). This CDR3 has 15 residues. Isolation of PBMCs gave at least 6 million cells per sample. This rearrangement joins TRBV20-1 to TRBJ2-3; TRBD2 aligns across 11 bases. This sequence originates from a woman aged 18-29 years in good health. Sequences were obtained from blood. The CDR3 reads CSADRLAGRTDTQYF. The CDR3 nucleotides are TGCAGTGCTGATAGACTAGCGGGGCGCACAGATACGCAGTATTTT.